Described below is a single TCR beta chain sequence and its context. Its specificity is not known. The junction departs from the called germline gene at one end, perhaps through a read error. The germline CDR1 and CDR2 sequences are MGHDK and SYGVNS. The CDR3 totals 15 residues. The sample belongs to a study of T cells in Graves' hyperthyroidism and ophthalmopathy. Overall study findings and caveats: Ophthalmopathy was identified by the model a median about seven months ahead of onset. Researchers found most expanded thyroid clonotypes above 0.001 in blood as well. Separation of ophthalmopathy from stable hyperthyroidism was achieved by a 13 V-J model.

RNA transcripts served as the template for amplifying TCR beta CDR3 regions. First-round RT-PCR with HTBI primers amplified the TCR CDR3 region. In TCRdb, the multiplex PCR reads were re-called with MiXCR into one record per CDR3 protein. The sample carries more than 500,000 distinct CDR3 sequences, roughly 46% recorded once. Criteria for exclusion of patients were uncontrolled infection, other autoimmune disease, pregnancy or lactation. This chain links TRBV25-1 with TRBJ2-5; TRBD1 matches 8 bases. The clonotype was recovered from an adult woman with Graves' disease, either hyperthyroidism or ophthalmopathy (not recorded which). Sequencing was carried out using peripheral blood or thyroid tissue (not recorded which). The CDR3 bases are TGTGCCTGCAGTGTGGGACAGGAGGACCAAGAGACCCAGTACTTC. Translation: CACSVGQEDQETQYF.